The clone carrying this T cell receptor beta chain was seen repeatedly, ten times or more. The sample is drawn from a study of human T cells and chemical hapten exposure. TCRdb itself ran the RACE reads through MiXCR, one entry per CDR3 protein. Here the sample spans around 99,000 distinct CDR3 sequences, 12% being singletons. The CDR3 loop spans 12 amino acids. V was pared by 3 bases and J by 7 bases, with 4 bases between. Germline V gene sequence: CDR1 LNHNV, CDR2 YYDKDF (reference sequence). Time point defined: patch test 1, 2 weeks after DPC sensitization. Treatment specified: therapeutic diphenylcyclopropenone sensitization with weekly scalp DPC.

The genes are TRBV15 and TRBJ1-6; D not certain. The sequences come from whole blood, collected in connection with sensitization to the hapten diphenylcyclopropenone (DPC). The sequence derives from a woman between 40 and 55 years old with alopecia areata. Some clones in this sample may be carry-over from other donors' samples. The CDR3 sequence is CATSSGNSPLHF. The CDR3, as DNA: TGTGCCACCAGCAGCGGGAATTCACCCCTCCACTTT.